A selection of T cell receptor beta chains follows, all from one sample in a study of PD-1 blockade in classical Hodgkin lymphoma. Using immunoSEQ multiplex PCR, the repertoire was profiled, and TCRdb retains in-frame clones only, with some absent. The table has about 46,000 clones, 73% seen once. The input for sequencing was peripheral blood mononuclear cells (PBMCs), taken at baseline. The origin of the receptors is a human donor with classical Hodgkin lymphoma. Both conserved end residues are part of each CDR3. D genes are given only for firm matches. Some rows mark clone size as missing; the rest say once, few, many or name a class of expanded clone.

D	V	size	J	DNA	CDR3
.	TRBV7-9	few	TRBJ1-1	TGTGCCAGCAGCTTGGATAGGCACGATAAATATGTGAACACTGAAGCTTTCTTT	CASSLDRHDKYVNTEAFF
TRBD1	TRBV5-1	.	TRBJ1-2	TGCGCCAGCAGCTTAGGGACAGGGTACGGCTACACCTTC	CASSLGTGYGYTF
TRBD2	TRBV5-1	.	TRBJ2-7	TGCGCCAGCAGCCTTGGGAGGGCCAACGGGAGATACGAGCAGTACTTC	CASSLGRANGRYEQYF
.	TRBV19	few	TRBJ2-1	TGTGCCAGTAGTACTCCAGAATTTGGAAATGAGCAGTTCTTC	CASSTPEFGNEQFF
.	TRBV5-1	.	TRBJ2-7	TGCGCCAGCCGCTGGACTTCCCAGGCCTCCTACGAGCAGTACTTC	CASRWTSQASYEQYF
.	TRBV7-8	.	TRBJ1-5	TGTGCCAGCAGCCGCCGGCTGGGAGAAAATCAGCCCCAGCATTTT	CASSRRLGENQPQHF
TRBD2	TRBV2	.	TRBJ2-3	TGTGCCAGCAGTGTTAGCGGGATGAGCACAGATACGCAGTATTTT	CASSVSGMSTDTQYF
TRBD1	TRBV5-1	.	TRBJ1-1	TGCGCCAGCAGCCTGGGACAGGCTAACACTGAAGCTTTCTTT	CASSLGQANTEAFF
TRBD1	TRBV7-9	.	TRBJ1-3	TGTGCCAGCAGCTCAGACAGGGGCTCTGGAAACACCATATATTTT	CASSSDRGSGNTIYF
.	TRBV28	many	TRBJ1-5	TGTGCCAGCAGTTTATTCAGGGAAGGGCAGCCCCAGCATTTT	CASSLFREGQPQHF
TRBD2	TRBV6-1	.	TRBJ2-1	TGTGCCAGCCTTGGCGGGGGGCGCTCCTACAATGAGCAGTTCTTC	CASLGGGRSYNEQFF
TRBD1	TRBV9	few	TRBJ2-5	TGTGCCAGCAGCAGAGCGGGACAGGGTGTGGAAGAGACCCAGTACTTC	CASSRAGQGVEETQYF
TRBD2	TRBV29-1	.	TRBJ2-5	TGCAGCGTTGAGGCTCTAGCGGGAGAGACCCAGTACTTC	CSVEALAGETQYF
TRBD2	TRBV9	.	TRBJ2-5	TGTGCCAGCAGCGTAGACGGGAGGCCCCAAGAGACCCAGTACTTC	CASSVDGRPQETQYF
.	TRBV5-6	few	TRBJ1-6	TGTGCCAGCATGAGATCAGGAACCTCACCCCTCCACTTT	CASMRSGTSPLHF
TRBD1	TRBV6-1	.	TRBJ1-2	TGTGCCAGCAGCTGGACAGGGGGGTATGGCTACACCTTC	CASSWTGGYGYTF
TRBD1	TRBV2	many	TRBJ1-2	TGTGCCAGCAGTGATAATAGGGACAGCCCCGGTGGCTACACCTTC	CASSDNRDSPGGYTF
.	TRBV29-1	.	TRBJ1-2	TGCAGCGTTGAAAAGTCAGGGGTTGGCTACACCTTC	CSVEKSGVGYTF
TRBD2	TRBV6-6	.	TRBJ2-2	TGTGCCAGCAGTTACAGACTCGGACTAGCGGACGGGGAGCTGTTTTTT	CASSYRLGLADGELFF
.	TRBV5-4	.	TRBJ2-2	TGTGTCAGCAGCTGGGGATCCGGGGAGCTGTTTTTT	CVSSWGSGELFF
.	TRBV10-3	.	TRBJ1-4	TGTGCCATCAGTGAGTCCCCGGCAGGGTACGCAACTAATGAAAAACTGTTTTTT	CAISESPAGYATNEKLFF
.	TRBV27	.	TRBJ1-1	TGTGCCAGCAGTGTTATAGGGGACATGAACACTGAAGCTTTCTTT	CASSVIGDMNTEAFF
.	TRBV29-1	.	TRBJ2-5	TGCAGCGTCGCCCTGGGGTCTCGTCAAGGGACCCAGTACTTC	CSVALGSRQGTQYF
.	TRBV4-1	.	TRBJ2-2	TGCGCCAGCAGCCAAGTCCCGCATGGAGGAGGGGTGATCAACACCGGGGAGCTGTTTTTT	CASSQVPHGGGVINTGELFF
.	TRBV27	once	TRBJ2-7	TGTGCCAGCAGTCTTCGACAGTGGGGTGACGAGCAGTACTTC	CASSLRQWGDEQYF
.	TRBV19	.	TRBJ2-1	TGTGCCAGTACCCAGTCGGTGGGGGCGCAGTTCTTC	CASTQSVGAQFF
TRBD2	TRBV10-3	.	TRBJ2-1	TGTGCCATCAGTGGGGTAGCGGGAGGTACAAATGAGCAGTTCTTC	CAISGVAGGTNEQFF
.	TRBV6-5	.	TRBJ2-3	TGTGCCAGCAGTTTAAATAGCGCTAGCTGGGATACGCAGTATTTT	CASSLNSASWDTQYF
.	TRBV10-3	few	TRBJ1-1	TGTGCAATCAGTGTAGTCGGGTCGAACACTGAAGCTTTCTTT	CAISVVGSNTEAFF
TRBD1	TRBV19	.	TRBJ2-3	TGTGCCAGTAGTATACTGACAGGGGCCAGCACAGATACGCAGTATTTT	CASSILTGASTDTQYF
.	TRBV5-1	.	TRBJ1-1	TGCGCCAGCAGCTTGGAGGCCCCGGGACGGCTCGAAGCTTTCTTT	CASSLEAPGRLEAFF
TRBD1	TRBV25-1	many	TRBJ2-1	TGTGCCAGCGAAAGACTACAGGGGGCAATCAATGAGCAGTTCTTC	CASERLQGAINEQFF
.	TRBV11-2	.	TRBJ1-3	TGTGCCAGCAGCTTAATCCCCGGGGCCAGCTCTGGAAACACCATATATTTT	CASSLIPGASSGNTIYF
TRBD1	TRBV7-9	.	TRBJ1-1	TGTGCCAGCAGCCCGAGGACAGGGACTCCTTCTGAAGCTTTCTTT	CASSPRTGTPSEAFF
TRBD2	TRBV7-8	once	TRBJ2-3	TGTGCCAGCAGCCTCTTGGCGGGTAGCGGGAGCACAGATACGCAGTATTTT	CASSLLAGSGSTDTQYF
TRBD2	TRBV9	.	TRBJ2-7	TGTGCCAGCAGCGTCGGTAGCGGGAGGTCCTACGAGCAGTACTTC	CASSVGSGRSYEQYF
TRBD1	TRBV6-5	.	TRBJ2-7	TGTGCCAGCAGTTTCATCCGGGACAGGGGCTCCTACGAGCAGTACTTC	CASSFIRDRGSYEQYF
.	TRBV28	.	TRBJ2-3	TGTGCCAGCAGTTCTCAGGCGGATACGCAGTATTTT	CASSSQADTQYF
.	TRBV2	.	TRBJ1-6	TGTGCCAGCAGTGAATTTTGGGGAGATAATTCACCCCTCCACTTT	CASSEFWGDNSPLHF
TRBD1	TRBV4-1	.	TRBJ1-6	TGCGCCAGCAGCGACCGGGACAGGGTGTATAATTCACCCCTCCACTTT	CASSDRDRVYNSPLHF
.	TRBV7-3	.	TRBJ2-1	TGTGCCAGCAGCTTAACGGGAAACCACCAGTTCTTC	CASSLTGNHQFF
TRBD1	TRBV5-1	.	TRBJ2-3	TGCGCCAGCAGCCCCCAGGGACAGGGTTCAGATACGCAGTATTTT	CASSPQGQGSDTQYF
TRBD1	TRBV5-4	.	TRBJ2-5	TGTGCCAGCAGACCTCGGACAGGGGTAGAGACCCAGTACTTC	CASRPRTGVETQYF
.	TRBV19	few	TRBJ2-2	TGTGCCAGTAGTATCTCAGGATCCGGGGAGCTGTTTTTT	CASSISGSGELFF
.	TRBV6-6	.	TRBJ2-2	TGTGCCAGCAGTTACGGGGGAACCGGGGAGCTGTTTTTT	CASSYGGTGELFF
TRBD1	TRBV28	.	TRBJ1-3	TGTGCCAGCAGTTTATCGACAGGGGTGTCTGGAAACACCATATATTTT	CASSLSTGVSGNTIYF
.	TRBV30	.	TRBJ1-2	TGTGCCTGGACAGCATGGGTGACGGGCTATGGCTACACCTTC	CAWTAWVTGYGYTF
TRBD1	TRBV2	.	TRBJ2-1	TGTGCCAGCAGTGAAGCGAACAGTCCGGGACAGGGAATGTACAATGAGCAGTTCTTC	CASSEANSPGQGMYNEQFF
.	TRBV11-3	.	TRBJ2-2	TGTGCCAGCAGCCCCCCGGGAGCCGGGGAGCTGTTTTTT	CASSPPGAGELFF
.	TRBV29-1	few	TRBJ2-3	TGCAGCGTTGAATTCGGCAGTGGGCTAGATACGCAGTATTTT	CSVEFGSGLDTQYF